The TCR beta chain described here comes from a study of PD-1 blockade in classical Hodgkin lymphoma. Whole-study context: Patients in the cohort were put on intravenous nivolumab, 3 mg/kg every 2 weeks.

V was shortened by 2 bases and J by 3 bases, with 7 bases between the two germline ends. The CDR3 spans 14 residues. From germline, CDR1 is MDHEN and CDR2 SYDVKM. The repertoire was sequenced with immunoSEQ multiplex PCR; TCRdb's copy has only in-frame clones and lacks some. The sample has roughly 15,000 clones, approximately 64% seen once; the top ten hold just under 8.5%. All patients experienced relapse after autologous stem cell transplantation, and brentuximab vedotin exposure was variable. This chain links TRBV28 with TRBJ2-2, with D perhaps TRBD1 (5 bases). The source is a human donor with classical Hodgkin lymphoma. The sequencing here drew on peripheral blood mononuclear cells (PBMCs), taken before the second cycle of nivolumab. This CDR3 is CASSLQGDTGELFF. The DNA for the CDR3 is TGTGCCAGCAGTTTACAGGGCGACACCGGGGAGCTGTTTTTT. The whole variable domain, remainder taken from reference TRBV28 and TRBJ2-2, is DVKVTQSSRYLVKRTGEKVFLECVQDMDHENMFWYRQDPGLGLRLIYFSYDVKMKEKGDIPEGYSVSREKKERFSLILESASTNQTSMYLCASSLQGDTGELFFGEGSRLTVL.